The 18 T cell receptor beta chains listed next were all sequenced from one sample in a study of blood T cells in healthy people across ages (dated by TCRdb to 2015 to 2017). The library was obtained by 5' RACE. TCRdb records Illumina HiSeq 2500 as the sequencer. The second PCR ran for about 6 to 11 cycles and used a J-beta primer mix along with a sample-barcoded 5' primer. TCRdb reprocessing: public reads trimmed at Q25 with fastp, clones called with MiXCR, in-frame beta chains kept. Rows matching on CDR3 protein sequence are summarized as one entry with the most common DNA and genes. Across this sample there are 650,000 to 700,000 distinct CDR3 sequences, with over 40% seen only once. The ten most abundant clones make up approximately 13% of the sample. Sequencing input: blood. All receptors come from a woman aged 80 or over in good health.

This clonotype has just a few counts. This rearrangement joins TRBV28 to TRBJ1-1; D is perhaps TRBD1 (6 bases). V gave up 6 bases and J gave up 4 bases, with 12 bases separating them. CDR1 is MDHEN, CDR2 SYDVKM, per germline. This CDR3 spans 13 amino acids. The CDR3 DNA reads as TGTGCCAGCAGCGATGGAGGGGGCACTGAAGCTTTCTTT. Translation: CASSDGGGTEAFF.

The chain employs TRBV4-2 and TRBJ2-1; weak D call: TRBD2 (7 bases). V was cut by 3 bases and J by 6 bases, with 18 bases left in between. The CDR3 spans 16 residues. Germline CDR1 and CDR2: LGHNA and YNFKEQ. The CDR3 is CASSQGGGGVFNEQFF. DNA for the CDR3: TGTGCCAGCAGCCAGGGAGGGGGGGGAGTCTTCAATGAGCAGTTCTTC.

In nucleotides, the CDR3 is TGTGCCAGCCGACTAGCGGGACCGAGCTCCTACAATGAGCAGTACTTC. Protein: CASRLAGPSSYNEQYF. This rearrangement joins TRBV7-3 to TRBJ2-1; 11 positions agree with TRBD2. The J call may not be correct, given that the DNA end is closer to TRBJ2-7. The CDR3 totals 16 residues. CDR1 SGHTA and CDR2 FQGTGA come from the germline V gene.

The rearrangement links TRBV6-1 to TRBJ2-1; TRBD1 or TRBD2 may be the D gene (5 bases each). CDR1 MNHNS and CDR2 SASEGT come from the germline V gene. Trimming pared 11 bases from V and 8 bases from J, leaving 22 bases between. This CDR3 is 14 amino acids long. In DNA, the CDR3 is TGTGCCGCCCTACGGGACCTTCTTCGTTATGAGCAGTTCTTC. The encoded protein is CAALRDLLRYEQFF.

In its sample, this clonotype was seen a few times. CDR3 DNA sequence: TGTGCCAGCAGTCCCGGGACTAGCGGGGGGGCTGGAGAGCAGTTCTTC. It translates to CASSPGTSGGAGEQFF. The chain has TRBV25-1 and TRBJ2-1, with 16 nucleotides matching TRBD2. Losses at the gene ends were 5 bases for V and 10 bases for J; bases not matched to a gene: 8. CDR3 length: 16 residues. Germline V gene lookup returns CDR1 MGHDK and CDR2 SYGVNS.

There are a few counts of this clonotype. This clone may be a read error of a much larger clone one base away. DNA of the CDR3: TGTGCCAGCAGTTATGCTTCTGGGAATTCACCCCTCCACTTT. This codes for CASSYASGNSPLHF. This chain uses TRBV6-5 with TRBJ1-6; no clear D. V dropped 3 bases and J dropped 7 bases, with 10 bases sitting between them. The CDR3 covers 14 residues. Germline loops: CDR1 MNHEY, CDR2 SVGAGI.

This clonotype was detected ten times or more. The rearrangement links TRBV15 to TRBJ2-3, with D unclear. V lost 0 bases to trimming and J lost 6 bases, with 10 bases between them. Germline values: CDR1 LNHNV, CDR2 YYDKDF (reference sequence). This CDR3 contains 14 residues. Here the CDR3 reads CATSRDRAIDTQYF. CDR3 DNA: TGTGCCACCAGCAGAGATCGGGCTATTGATACGCAGTATTTT.

This clonotype was counted a few times. The chain is built from TRBV12-3 or TRBV12-4 and TRBJ1-5; maybe TRBD1 (5 bases). Trimming pared 5 bases from V and 1 base from J, leaving 18 bases between. The CDR3 has 17 amino acids. The CDR3 sequence: CASSLPSLGVSNQPQHF. DNA of the CDR3: TGTGCCAGCAGTCTCCCCTCGTTGGGGGTAAGCAATCAGCCCCAGCATTTT.

This clonotype was counted many times. The chain carries TRBV20-1 and TRBJ2-1; 9 nucleotides align to TRBD2. The germline V gene encodes CDR1 DFQATT and CDR2 SNEGSKA (reference sequence). CDR3 length: 13 residues. Trimming at V came to 6 bases and at J to 3 bases, leaving 3 bases not matched to a gene. CDR3 nucleotides: TGCAGTGCGGGTAGCGGGAGCTACAATGAGCAGTTCTTC. Amino acid sequence: CSAGSGSYNEQFF.

This clonotype appeared a few times. The rearrangement uses TRBV7-3 and TRBJ2-1; D is possibly TRBD1 (8 bases). The CDR3 consists of 14 residues. Germline V gene sequence: CDR1 SGHTA, CDR2 FQGTGA. The V gene lost 1 base and the J gene lost 8 bases, with 12 bases spanning the gap. The CDR3 protein is CASSLNRGGHEQFF. The CDR3, as DNA: TGTGCCAGCAGCTTAAACAGGGGGGGTCATGAGCAGTTCTTC.

The V call is TRBV12-3 or TRBV12-4, the J call TRBJ2-2; D is ambiguous. Between the trimmed V and J ends, which lost 6 bases and 6 bases, there was a span of 14 bases. The CDR3 consists of 14 residues. The CDR3 nucleotides are TGTGCCAGCAGGCCGGGCAGCAAATCCGGGGAGCTGTTTTTT. Its translation is CASRPGSKSGELFF.

This chain links TRBV20-1 with TRBJ2-5; D is uncertain. The germline V gene encodes CDR1 DFQATT and CDR2 SNEGSKA (reference sequence). The V end was cut by 7 bases, the J end by 4 bases, with 16 bases between. The length of the CDR3 is 13 residues. CDR3 sequence reads: CSVGPGSGETQYF. The CDR3 nucleotides are TGCAGTGTAGGCCCCGGGTCCGGAGAGACCCAGTACTTC.

Points on this clonotype: This may be a read error: a much more frequent sequence differs by one nucleotide. The rearrangement joins TRBV28 to TRBJ2-1, with 7 bases that match TRBD2. Germline V CDR1 and CDR2: MDHEN, SYDVKM. V trimming: 5 bases; J trimming: 6 bases; junction bases outside the gene matches: 10. The CDR3 contains 15 residues. The CDR3 DNA is TGTGCCAGCAGTCGCGGGTCTAGCGGTTCCAATGAGCAGTTCTTC. Translation gives CASSRGSSGSNEQFF. Combining the CDR3 with reference TRBV28 and TRBJ2-1 gives the whole variable domain DVKVTQSSRYLVKRTGEKVFLECVQDMDHENMFWYRQDPGLGLRLIYFSYDVKMKEKGDIPEGYSVSREKKERFSLILESASTNQTSMYLCASSRGSSGSNEQFFGPGTRLTVL.

Worth noting for this clonotype: One end of the junction varies from germline; a read error may be responsible. The chain joins TRBV12-3 or TRBV12-4 to TRBJ2-3; 11 bases agree with TRBD1. The length of the CDR3 is 14 residues. The CDR3: CASRTGQGADTEYF. CDR3 DNA sequence: TGTGCCAGCAGGACCGGACAGGGGGCAGATACGGAGTATTTT.

The chain links TRBV20-1 to TRBJ1-6, with a tentative D call TRBD1 (5 bases). Trimming took off 3 bases at V and 6 bases at J, with 9 bases between the two ends. This CDR3 spans 13 amino acids. Germline CDR1 and CDR2: DFQATT and SNEGSKA (reference sequence). CDR3 sequence (DNA): TGCAGTGCTAGGGGGACCCTTAATTCACCCCTCCACTTT. Its translation is CSARGTLNSPLHF.

With regard to this clonotype: Germline and junction disagree at one end, which may indicate a read error. The chain links TRBV28 to TRBJ2-3; D remains unclear. This CDR3 region has 12 residues. CDR1 is MDHEN, CDR2 SYDVKM, per germline. CDR3 nucleotide sequence: TGTGCCAGCGCCCTCATCACAGATATGCAGTATTTT. Translated, it gives CASALITDMQYF.

The chain joins TRBV27 to TRBJ2-3, with TRBD2 identical over 10 bases. Germline lookup yields CDR1 MNHEY and CDR2 SMNVEV (reference sequence). Trimming took 7 bases from V and 6 from J; bases not matched to a gene: 13. This CDR3 region has 16 residues. DNA for the CDR3: TGTGCCAGCAAATCCTCTAGCGGGGGTTACCTGGATACGCAGTATTTT. Amino acid sequence: CASKSSSGGYLDTQYF.

The chain uses TRBV20-1 and TRBJ1-2; D uncertain. The CDR3 totals 14 residues. Deletions cut 0 bases from V and 8 bases from J, with 16 bases between. Germline V gene lookup returns CDR1 DFQATT and CDR2 SNEGSKA (reference sequence). The CDR3 DNA is TGCAGTGCTAGAGAGACGGGTCATCTAGCAGGCTACACCTTC. Protein sequence: CSARETGHLAGYTF.